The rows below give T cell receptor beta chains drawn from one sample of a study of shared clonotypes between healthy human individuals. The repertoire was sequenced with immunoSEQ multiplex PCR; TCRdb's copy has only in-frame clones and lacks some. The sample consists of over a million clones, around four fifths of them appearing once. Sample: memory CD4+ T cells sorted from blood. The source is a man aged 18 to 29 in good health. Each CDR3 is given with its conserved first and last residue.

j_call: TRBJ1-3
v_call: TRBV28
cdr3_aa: CASSPLLSGF

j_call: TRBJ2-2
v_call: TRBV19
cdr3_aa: CASSPLSGGADTGELFF

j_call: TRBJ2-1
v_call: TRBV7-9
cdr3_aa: CASRRLAGASSYNEQFF

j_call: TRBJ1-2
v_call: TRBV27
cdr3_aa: CASGTNNYGYTF

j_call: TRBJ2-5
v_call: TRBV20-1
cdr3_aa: CSGQKETQYF

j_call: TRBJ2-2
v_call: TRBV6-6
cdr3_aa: CASTMGQAYTGELFF

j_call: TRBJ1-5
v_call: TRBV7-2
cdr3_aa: CASSLVEGGQPQHF

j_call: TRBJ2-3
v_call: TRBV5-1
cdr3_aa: CASSGGVTDTQYF

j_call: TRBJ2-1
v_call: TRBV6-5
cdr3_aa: CASSYRAGAPYNEQFF

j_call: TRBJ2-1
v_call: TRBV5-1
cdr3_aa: CASSLVPGLDNEQFF

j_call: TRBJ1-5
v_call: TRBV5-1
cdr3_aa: CASSPSGDYSNQPQHF

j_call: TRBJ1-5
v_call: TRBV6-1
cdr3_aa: CASSEGGINQPQHF

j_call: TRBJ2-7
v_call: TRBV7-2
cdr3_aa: CASSLQRTYEQYF

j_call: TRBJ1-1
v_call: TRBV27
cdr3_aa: CASTRRTGEAFF

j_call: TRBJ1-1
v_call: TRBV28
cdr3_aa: CASSLTGGRDEAFF

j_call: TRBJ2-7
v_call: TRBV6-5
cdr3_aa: CASSDPGQGFYEQYF

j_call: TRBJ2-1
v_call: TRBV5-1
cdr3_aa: CASSLRGDEQFF

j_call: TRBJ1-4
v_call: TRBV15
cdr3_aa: CATSRDGTNEKLFF

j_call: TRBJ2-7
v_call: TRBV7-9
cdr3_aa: CASSPGQKTYEQYF

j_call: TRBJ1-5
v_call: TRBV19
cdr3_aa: CASSFGGTAARGNQPQHF

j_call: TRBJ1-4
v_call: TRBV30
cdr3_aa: CAWSVQERIGEKLFF

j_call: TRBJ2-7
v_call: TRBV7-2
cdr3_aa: CASSPGPAPTYEQYF

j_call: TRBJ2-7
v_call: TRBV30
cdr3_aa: CAWSAGVREQYF

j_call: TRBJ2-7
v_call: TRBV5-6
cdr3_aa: CASSFIELREQYF

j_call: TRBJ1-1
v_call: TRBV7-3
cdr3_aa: CASSLNGLNTEAFF

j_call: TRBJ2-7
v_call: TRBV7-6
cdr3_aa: CASSVNAGQGRREQYF

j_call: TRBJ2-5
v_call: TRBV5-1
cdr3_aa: CASSLLAGGDQETQYF

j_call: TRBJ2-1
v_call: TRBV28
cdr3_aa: CASMGGLDNEQFF

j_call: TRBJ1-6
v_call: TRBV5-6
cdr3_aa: CASSWDTFNSPLHF

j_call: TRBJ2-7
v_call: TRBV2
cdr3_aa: CASSQPTYEQYF

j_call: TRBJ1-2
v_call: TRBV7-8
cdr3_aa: CASSYMGQGTFDYGYTF

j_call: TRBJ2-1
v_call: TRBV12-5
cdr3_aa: CASGQPAGAYNEQFF

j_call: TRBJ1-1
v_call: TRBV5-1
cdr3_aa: CASSFGASTEAFF